The 2 T cell receptor beta chains in this list originate from one sample, sequenced in a study of PD-L1 blockade in urothelial cancer. Time point noted: pretreatment peripheral blood. Libraries were prepared by immunoSEQ multiplex PCR; TCRdb keeps only in-frame clonotypes and omits some of them. The sample has 68,000 or so clones; approximately 80% are singletons. The specimen comprised PBMCs, sampled around atezolizumab (anti-PD-L1) treatment. Receptors originate from a man aged 70 or older with urothelial cancer.

Here the CDR3 reads CASTGDRGRNTEAFF. The CDR3, as DNA: TGTGCCAGCACAGGGGACAGGGGTCGAAACACTGAAGCTTTCTTT. V usage is TRBV5-6 and J usage is TRBJ1-1; TRBD1 agrees at 10 bases. This CDR3 is built from 15 residues. The germline V gene encodes CDR1 SGHDT and CDR2 YYEEEE. J was trimmed by 2 bases and V by 6 bases; bases with no gene match: 7.

Written as DNA, the CDR3 is TGTGCCAGCAGCCACACTCTAGCAGGATTCTCTGGAAACACCATATATTTT. It translates to CASSHTLAGFSGNTIYF. V and J are TRBV7-9 and TRBJ1-3, with D hard to call. CDR3 length: 17 amino acids. The V gene lost 5 bases and the J gene lost 0 bases, with 17 bases spanning the gap. Germline values: CDR1 SEHNR, CDR2 FQNEAQ (reference sequence).